The table lists the clone carrying this T cell receptor (beta chain) with many counts. Unique molecular identifiers were incorporated into the prepared TCRbeta library. TCRdb re-derived calls from the PCR reads in MiXCR, one entry per CDR3 protein. The table lists more than 550,000 distinct CDR3 sequences, roughly 10% of them singletons. The data were obtained in a study of T-cell reconstitution after alpha-beta-depleted transplantation in children. CDR3 size: 16 residues. V lost 3 bases, J lost 3 bases, and 19 bases lay in between. From germline, CDR1 is SQVTM and CDR2 ANQGSEA. This sequence originates from a human donor who donated a stem cell graft to a child with acute myeloid leukemia. The source was PBMCs from the stem cell graft donor, collected from the stem cell graft. The chain recombines TRBV29-1 with TRBJ2-3; perhaps TRBD1 as D (6 bases). The CDR3 sequence is CSVEAETGTYTDTQYF. The CDR3, as DNA: TGCAGCGTTGAGGCCGAGACCGGGACATATACAGATACGCAGTATTTT.